This is a list of T cell receptor beta chains from one sample in a study of blood T cell repertoires in COVID-19. Generated by immunoSEQ multiplex PCR, the TCRdb table keeps only in-frame clones and is missing some. This sample has about 80,000 clones, with around 88% found just once. Sequences were obtained from peripheral blood. These TCRs come from a woman aged 80 or over with acute or convalescent COVID-19. Both conserved end residues are part of each CDR3. Fields, in order: D gene, clone size, V gene, J gene, CDR3 protein, CDR3 DNA. D genes are given only for firm matches. Clone size is not always given. Where it is, it says once, few, many or a class for expanded clones.

>TRBD1|-|TRBV5-1|TRBJ2-7
CASSQQGLSYEQYF
TGCGCCAGCAGCCAACAGGGGCTCTCCTACGAGCAGTACTTC
>-|-|TRBV6-5|TRBJ1-2
CASSYGDGYTF
TGTGCCAGCAGTTACGGAGATGGCTACACCTTC
>-|-|TRBV5-1|TRBJ2-6
CASSLGTVSGANVLTF
TGCGCCAGCAGCTTGGGGACAGTCTCTGGGGCCAACGTCCTGACTTTC
>-|few|TRBV19|TRBJ2-4
CASSIGPKNIQYF
TGTGCCAGTAGTATAGGGCCCAAAAACATTCAGTACTTC
>TRBD1|-|TRBV5-8|TRBJ2-7
CASSRGQAYEQYF
TGTGCCAGCAGCCGTGGACAGGCGTACGAGCAGTACTTC
>TRBD1|-|TRBV29-1|TRBJ1-1
CSVETGTKTEAFF
TGCAGCGTAGAGACAGGGACGAAAACTGAAGCTTTCTTT
>-|-|TRBV21-1|TRBJ2-5
CASSKGGSNGGTGGKTQYF
TGTGCCAGCAGCAAAGGAGGGTCGAACGGGGGGACGGGTGGGAAGACCCAGTACTTC
>TRBD1|-|TRBV5-8|TRBJ2-4
CASSLGTGVAKNIQYF
TGTGCCAGCAGCCTGGGGACAGGAGTAGCCAAAAACATTCAGTACTTC
>-|-|TRBV7-6|TRBJ1-1
CASSLGSGLSMNTEAFF
TGTGCCAGCAGCTTGGGATCAGGGTTGTCCATGAACACTGAAGCTTTCTTT
>-|-|TRBV21-1|TRBJ1-2
CASSKAGQGSHYGYTF
TGTGCCAGCAGCAAAGCGGGGCAGGGGTCCCACTATGGCTACACCTTC
>TRBD2|-|TRBV14|TRBJ2-1
CASSQDIAGVSYNEQFF
TGTGCCAGCAGCCAAGATATAGCGGGAGTTAGCTACAATGAGCAGTTCTTC
>-|-|TRBV14|TRBJ2-3
CASSLQVGDTQYF
TGTGCCAGCAGCTTACAGGTTGGGGATACGCAGTATTTT
>-|-|TRBV18|TRBJ1-2
CASSPKGTSNSNYGYTF
TGTGCCAGCTCACCCAAAGGGACTTCCAATTCTAACTATGGCTACACCTTC
>TRBD2|-|TRBV10-3|TRBJ2-1
CAVGGDSSYNEQFF
TGTGCCGTTGGGGGGGACTCCTCCTACAATGAGCAGTTCTTC
>-|-|TRBV30|TRBJ1-1
CAWSGRRETEAFF
TGTGCCTGGAGTGGGCGGAGGGAGACTGAAGCTTTCTTT